One and the same sample provided the 13 T cell receptor beta chains below, sequenced in a study of T cell responses to AZD1222 COVID-19 vaccine. Profiling relied on immunoSEQ multiplex PCR, and the TCRdb table lists in-frame clones only, not all of them. Of about 120,000 clones listed, roughly 90% are singletons. The material sequenced was peripheral blood, taken on day 0 of AZD1222 vaccination. The source is an adult in good health.

In its sample, this clone was seen a few times. The gene calls are TRBV7-9 and TRBJ2-2; D is undetermined. Germline V gene lookup returns CDR1 SEHNR and CDR2 FQNEAQ (reference sequence). V was pared by 6 bases and J by 5 bases, with 13 bases between. This CDR3 region has 14 residues. The CDR3 sequence is CASRPGSPTGELFF. Here the CDR3 DNA reads TGTGCCAGCAGACCCGGCTCGCCTACCGGGGAGCTGTTTTTT.

The rearrangement links TRBV6-5 to TRBJ1-2; no firm D call. This CDR3 spans 13 amino acids. The germline gives CDR1 MNHEY, CDR2 SVGAGI. Deletions cut 2 bases from V and 3 bases from J, with 7 bases between. The CDR3 DNA is TGTGCCAGCAGTTACAAGATCTACTATGGCTACACCTTC. It encodes CASSYKIYYGYTF.

This chain joins TRBV10-3 and TRBJ1-6; D gene ambiguous. V gave up 0 bases and J gave up 7 bases, with 10 bases separating them. Germline loops: CDR1 ENHRY, CDR2 SYGVKD. CDR3 length equals 15 residues. As DNA, the CDR3 is TGTGCCATCAGTGAGTCGGAGGGAATAAATTCACCCCTCCACTTT. Protein sequence: CAISESEGINSPLHF.

This clone was recorded once. This rearrangement joins TRBV4-1 to TRBJ2-3, with TRBD2 identical over 12 bases. From germline, CDR1 is MGHRA and CDR2 YSYEKL. The trim removed 1 base at V and 6 bases at J, leaving 5 bases unmatched. The CDR3 has 16 amino acids. CDR3 sequence (DNA): TGCGCCAGCAGCCAAGGGGGGACTAGCGGGTTGGATACGCAGTATTTT. Protein sequence: CASSQGGTSGLDTQYF.

This clone was seen once. CDR3: CATSETGQTISVDTQYF. CDR3 sequence (DNA): TGTGCCACCAGTGAAACAGGGCAGACCATAAGCGTGGATACGCAGTATTTT. The chain employs TRBV24-1 and TRBJ2-3; D may be TRBD1 (6 bases). V lost 4 bases to trimming and J lost 6 bases, with 22 bases between them. The CDR3 totals 17 residues. Germline values: CDR1 KGHDR, CDR2 SFDVKD.

CDR3 amino acids: CASESDTQYF. The CDR3 nucleotides are TGTGCCTCTGAGTCAGATACGCAGTATTTT. The V call is TRBV19, the J call TRBJ2-3; D is ambiguous. Trimming pared 11 bases from V and 4 bases from J, leaving 7 bases between. Germline V lookup: CDR1 LNHDA, CDR2 SQIVND (reference sequence). The CDR3 is made up of 10 amino acids.

In this sample, this clone turned up a few times. The J gene is TRBJ2-7, the V gene TRBV5-1; D gene ambiguous. The V gene lost 3 bases and the J gene lost 4 bases, with 11 bases spanning the gap. The germline V gene has CDR1 SGHRS and CDR2 YFSETQ. The CDR3 is 13 residues long. CDR3 residues: CASSSPLGYEQYF. CDR3 coding DNA: TGCGCCAGCAGCTCCCCGTTGGGATACGAGCAGTACTTC. Full variable domain (outside the CDR3, taken from reference TRBV5-1 and TRBJ2-7): KAGVTQTPRYLIKTRGQQVTLSCSPISGHRSVSWYQQTPGQGLQFLFEYFSETQRNKGNFPGRFSGRQFSNSRSEMNVSTLELGDSALYLCASSSPLGYEQYFGPGTRLTVT.

This clone was seen a few times. V is TRBV15 and J is TRBJ1-2; no firm D call. The V end was cut by 0 bases, the J end by 8 bases, with 13 bases between. Germline CDR1 reads LNHNV; CDR2 reads YYDKDF (reference sequence). The CDR3 totals 14 residues. Written as DNA, the CDR3 is TGTGCCACCAGCAGAGAGGGCGGGGAGTGGGGCTACACCTTC. This sequence encodes CATSREGGEWGYTF.

The chain carries TRBV28 and TRBJ1-1; D is perhaps TRBD1 (6 bases). Per germline, CDR1 MDHEN and CDR2 SYDVKM. Trimming shortened V by 3 bases and J by 1 base, and 9 bases separated the two germline ends. The CDR3 covers 14 residues. The CDR3 DNA is TGTGCCAGCAGTTTCACAGGGAGGAACACTGAAGCTTTCTTT. Translating gives CASSFTGRNTEAFF.

The chain recombines TRBV28 with TRBJ2-7, with 11 bases identical to TRBD1. The germline V gene encodes CDR1 MDHEN and CDR2 SYDVKM. Trimming took 5 bases from V and 7 from J; bases not matched to a gene: 7. CDR3 length equals 14 residues. Here the CDR3 DNA reads TGTGCCAGCAGTATTAGGACAGGGGGCACGGAGCAGTACTTC. Protein sequence: CASSIRTGGTEQYF.

The V and J genes are TRBV7-2 and TRBJ2-4, with a tentative D call TRBD2 (5 bases). There are 14 residues in the CDR3. V gave up 0 bases and J gave up 6 bases, with 9 bases separating them. Germline V gene sequence: CDR1 SGHTA, CDR2 FQGNSA. The CDR3 protein is CASSLAGIINIQYF. As DNA, the CDR3 is TGTGCCAGCAGCTTAGCCGGGATCATAAACATTCAGTACTTC.

The chain links TRBV19 to TRBJ1-5, with 7 bases fitting TRBD1. Germline V gene lookup returns CDR1 LNHDA and CDR2 SQIVND (reference sequence). There are 17 residues in the CDR3. V lost 6 bases, J lost 4 bases, and 15 bases stayed unmatched. This CDR3 reads CASRDGQELASNQPQHF. CDR3 DNA sequence: TGTGCCAGTAGAGACGGACAGGAGCTTGCGTCAAATCAGCCCCAGCATTTT. The full variable domain, in which reference TRBV19 and TRBJ1-5 provide the parts outside the CDR3, is DGGITQSPKYLFRKEGQNVTLSCEQNLNHDAMYWYRQDPGQGLRLIYYSQIVNDFQKGDIAEGYSVSREKKESFPLTVTSAQKNPTAFYLCASRDGQELASNQPQHFGDGTRLSIL.

The rearrangement links TRBV9 to TRBJ1-5; the D gene is possibly TRBD1 (5 bases). The germline gives CDR1 SGDLS, CDR2 YYNGEE. Trimming cost V 2 bases and J 2 bases, with 11 bases left between them. The CDR3 runs to 15 residues. The CDR3 region is CASSVDLGGNQPQHF. As DNA, the CDR3 is TGTGCCAGCAGCGTGGACTTAGGGGGCAATCAGCCCCAGCATTTT.